The T cell receptor beta chain under discussion was sequenced for a study of T cell repertoires in cytomegalovirus infection (dated by TCRdb to between 2019 and 2020). Study-wide context: Donor HLA type was relevant to the analysis, because carriage of CMV infection together with the matching HLA type was indicated by public TCR beta signatures.

Overall study outcomes, separate from this receptor: The ex vivo response was dominated by HLA-C-restricted CMV-specific TCR beta clonotypes, and the single most frequent clonotype in two of eight donors was supplied by these HLA-C-restricted clonotypes. Cumulative frequency of public TCR beta family members discriminated carriers of CMV infection plus the relevant HLA type in this cohort and an independent roughly 340-donor cohort.

As regards this clonotype: The antigen it recognizes is unknown. Base qualities are not provided; no much larger clone lies one nucleotide away.

Sequencing was performed on an Illumina HiSeq 1500. TCRdb took the public reads, trimmed them with fastp at Q25, ran MiXCR for clone calling and kept in-frame beta chains. Every entry covers one CDR3 protein and lists the most common genes and DNA from its rows. The sample has some 400,000 distinct CDR3 sequences on record, less than 20% of them singletons. The ten largest clones take up around 10% of the sample. From the cysteine through the phenylalanine, the CDR3 covers 13 amino acids. Kept here is only the CDR3 DNA, which spans 39 bases and is read in frame from base 1. V is cut by 5 bases and J by 8 bases, and the space between the germline ends is 13 bases. CDR1 and CDR2 were assigned from the germline V gene (reference sequence) as LNHDA and SQIVND.

The sequenced sample consisted of PBMCs. This sequence uses TRBV19 and TRBJ2-1, with a weak D call of TRBD1 (5 bases match). The receptor was derived from a human donor in good health (CMV status not recorded). Some clones in this sample may be carry-over from other donors' samples. The CDR3 reads CASSPRGSDEQFF. The nucleotide sequence reads TGTGCCAGTAGTCCAAGGGGCAGCGATGAGCAGTTCTTC.